This TCR beta chain derives from a study of T cell changes during pregnancy in multiple sclerosis. The CDR3 runs to 16 residues. Trimming took 0 bases from V and 2 from J, leaving 14 bases between them. Germline V CDR1 and CDR2: SGDLS, YYNGEE. Some clones are missing from TCRdb's copy, which holds only in-frame ones; the method was immunoSEQ multiplex PCR. This table holds roughly 79,000 clones, about 89% found once. The sequencing here drew on CD4+ T cells from peripheral blood mononuclear cells, taken before pregnancy. The origin of this receptor is a female donor with multiple sclerosis, enrolled in a pregnancy study. The rearrangement links TRBV9 to TRBJ1-2, with D possibly being TRBD1 (5 bases). CDR3 in DNA: TGTGCCAGCAGCGTAGGGGGCGAGCAGACCAACTATGGCTACACCTTC. Translating gives CASSVGGEQTNYGYTF.